This entry lists 5 T cell receptor beta chains sequenced from one sample in a study of beta chain features in type 1 diabetes (dated by TCRdb to between 2018 and 2020). The research as a whole found: A moderate but significant shortening of TCRB CDR3 length was observed in type 1 diabetes patients in all four CD4+ subsets.

No cognate antigen is known for these TCRs. Library prep was done by the immunoSEQ multiplex PCR assay. The entire amount of isolated RNA was reverse transcribed using the High Capacity cDNA Reverse Transcription Kit, so the sequenced TCRB transcripts were expressed ones. TCRdb provides this immuneACCESS table in a form limited to in-frame rearrangements. Some clones are lacking; in checked studies, under half of them reflect an unresolved V gene, and why the rest are absent is not known. The sample records 630,000 or so clones, more than 12% of which are singletons. Around 0.04% of the sample is held by the ten biggest clonotypes. The specimen sequenced was naive CD4+ T cells from blood. The cell subset or site label corresponds to: true naive CD4+ T cells. The receptors shown here come from a man younger than 35 with type 1 diabetes.

The sample holds a few counts of this clone. This chain uses TRBV5-1 with TRBJ2-3; D is ambiguous. CDR1 and CDR2 from the germline V gene are SGHRS and YFSETQ. This CDR3 contains 16 residues. The V gene lost 1 base and the J gene lost 2 bases, with 14 bases spanning the gap. CDR3 sequence: CASSLNGRILTDTQYF. CDR3 sequence (DNA): TGCGCCAGCAGCTTGAACGGACGGATACTCACAGATACGCAGTATTTT.

On this clone: In the same sample, other DNA sequences code for this CDR3. The genes are TRBV7-2 and TRBJ2-2; D gene unclear. Germline CDR1 and CDR2: SGHTA and FQGNSA. The germline V and J ends were trimmed by 1 base and 2 bases, with 8 bases remaining between them. There are 15 residues in the CDR3. The CDR3 spells CASSLVGPNTGELFF. In DNA, the CDR3 is TGTGCCAGCAGCTTAGTAGGGCCCAACACCGGGGAGCTGTTTTTT.

This clone was seen more than once but under ten times. The J gene is TRBJ2-1, the V gene TRBV28; the match to TRBD2 covers 8 bases. The germline V gene encodes CDR1 MDHEN and CDR2 SYDVKM. Germline trimming cut 3 bases from V and 3 bases from J; bases unmatched to any gene: 4. The CDR3 sequence is 15 residues long. The CDR3 region has the DNA TGTGCCAGCAGTTTGCGGGGGGTCAGCTACAATGAGCAGTTCTTC. It yields the protein CASSLRGVSYNEQFF.

The rearrangement uses TRBV19 and TRBJ1-5; D is unresolved. Trimming removed 4 bases at V and 5 bases at J, with 6 bases between. Germline lookup yields CDR1 LNHDA and CDR2 SQIVND (reference sequence). The length of the CDR3 is 12 residues. In nucleotides, the CDR3 is TGTGCCAGTAGTAATCAGCATCAGCCCCAGCATTTT. Encoded protein: CASSNQHQPQHF.

This clone was found a few times. This chain uses TRBV14 with TRBJ2-5; D possibly corresponds to TRBD1 (5 bases). Per germline, CDR1 SGHDN and CDR2 FVKESK. Trimming removed 0 bases from V and 4 bases from J, with 15 bases in between. This CDR3 comprises 16 residues. DNA of the CDR3: TGTGCCAGCAGCCAAGATCCTGGCAGGGTACGAGAGACCCAGTACTTC. Protein product: CASSQDPGRVRETQYF.